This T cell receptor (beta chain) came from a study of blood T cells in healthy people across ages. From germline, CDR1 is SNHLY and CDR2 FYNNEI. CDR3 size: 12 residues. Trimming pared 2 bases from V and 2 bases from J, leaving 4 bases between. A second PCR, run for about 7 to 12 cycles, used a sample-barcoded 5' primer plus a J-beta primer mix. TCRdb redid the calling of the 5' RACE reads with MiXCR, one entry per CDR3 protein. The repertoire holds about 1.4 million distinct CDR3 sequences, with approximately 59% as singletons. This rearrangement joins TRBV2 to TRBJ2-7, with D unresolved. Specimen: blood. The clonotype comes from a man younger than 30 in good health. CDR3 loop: CASSEPTYEQYF. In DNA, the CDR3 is TGTGCCAGCAGTGAACCCACCTACGAGCAGTACTTC.